This T cell receptor beta chain comes out of a study of blood T cell repertoires in COVID-19. Study as a whole: Researchers got acute and convalescent COVID-19 samples from the United States, Italy and Spain.

Per the germline V gene, CDR1 is MNHNY and CDR2 is SVGAGI (reference sequence). V was pared by 6 bases and J by 5 bases, with 7 bases of the junction left unmatched. CDR3 length equals 14 residues. TCRdb's copy holds only in-frame clones and misses some; the assay was immunoSEQ multiplex PCR. Counted here are approximately 220,000 clones, approximately 81% occurring once; the ten biggest clones make up about 10%. This chain uses TRBV6-6 with TRBJ2-1, with 7 bases aligning to TRBD1. The TCR originated in a woman older than 75 with acute or convalescent COVID-19. The specimen was peripheral blood. Written as DNA, the CDR3 is TGTGCCAGCAGCCTCGACAGGGTCGACAATGAGCAGTTCTTC. Residues: CASSLDRVDNEQFF.